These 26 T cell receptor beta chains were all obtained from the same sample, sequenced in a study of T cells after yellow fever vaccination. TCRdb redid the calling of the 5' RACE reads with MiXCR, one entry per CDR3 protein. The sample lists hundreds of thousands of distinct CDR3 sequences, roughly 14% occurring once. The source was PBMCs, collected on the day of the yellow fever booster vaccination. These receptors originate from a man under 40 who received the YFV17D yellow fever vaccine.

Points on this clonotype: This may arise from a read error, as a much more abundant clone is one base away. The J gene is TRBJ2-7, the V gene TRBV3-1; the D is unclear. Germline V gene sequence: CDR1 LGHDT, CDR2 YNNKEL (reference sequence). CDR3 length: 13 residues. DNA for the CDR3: TGTGCCTGCAGCCCGAACACCGCCTACGAGCAGTACTTC. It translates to CACSPNTAYEQYF.

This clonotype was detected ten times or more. CDR3 amino acids: CASSLGGRENTEAFF. The CDR3 nucleotides read TGTGCCAGCAGTCTCGGGGGGCGGGAGAACACTGAAGCTTTCTTT. V usage is TRBV12-3 or TRBV12-4 and J usage is TRBJ1-1; possible D gene TRBD1, 6 bases. Trimming took off 5 bases at V and 1 base at J, with 14 bases between the two ends. CDR3 size: 15 residues.

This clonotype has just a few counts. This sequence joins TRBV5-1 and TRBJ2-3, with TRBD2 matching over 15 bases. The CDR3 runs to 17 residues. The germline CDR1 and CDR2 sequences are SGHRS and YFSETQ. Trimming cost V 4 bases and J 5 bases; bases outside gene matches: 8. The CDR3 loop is CASSPGLAGGDIDTQYF. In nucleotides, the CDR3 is TGCGCCAGCAGCCCCGGACTAGCGGGAGGGGATATAGATACGCAGTATTTT.

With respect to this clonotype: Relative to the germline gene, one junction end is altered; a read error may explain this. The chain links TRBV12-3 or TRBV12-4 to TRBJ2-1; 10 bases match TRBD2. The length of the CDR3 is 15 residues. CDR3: CASRPAGGLRNEQIF. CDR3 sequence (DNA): TGTGCCAGCAGGCCAGCGGGAGGGCTAAGAAATGAGCAGATCTTC.

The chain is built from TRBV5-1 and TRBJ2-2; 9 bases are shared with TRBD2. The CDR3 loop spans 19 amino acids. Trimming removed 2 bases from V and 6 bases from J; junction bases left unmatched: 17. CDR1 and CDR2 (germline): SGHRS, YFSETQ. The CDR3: CASSLTTGGSGRSAGELFF. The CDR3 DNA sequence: TGCGCCAGCAGCTTAACAACTGGTGGGAGCGGGAGGAGTGCCGGGGAGCTGTTTTTT.

CDR3 in DNA: TGTGCCAGTAAAGGGAACCCGATCTACGAGCAGTACTTC. It codes for CASKGNPIYEQYF. This chain joins TRBV28 and TRBJ2-7, with no clear D. The V end lost 9 bases, the J end lost 3 bases, and 15 bases lay between the germline ends. CDR3 length: 13 residues. Germline CDR1 and CDR2: MDHEN and SYDVKM.

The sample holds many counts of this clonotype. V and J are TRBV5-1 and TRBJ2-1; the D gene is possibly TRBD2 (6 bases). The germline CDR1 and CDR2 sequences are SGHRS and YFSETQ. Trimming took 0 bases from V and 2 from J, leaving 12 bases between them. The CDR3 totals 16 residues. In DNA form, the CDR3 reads TGCGCCAGCAGCTTGGATGGGGGAGGCACCTACAATGAGCAGTTCTTC. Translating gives CASSLDGGGTYNEQFF.

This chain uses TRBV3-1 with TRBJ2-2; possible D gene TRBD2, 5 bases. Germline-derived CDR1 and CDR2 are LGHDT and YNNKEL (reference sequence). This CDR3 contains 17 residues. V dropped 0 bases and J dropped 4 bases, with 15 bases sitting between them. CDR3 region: CASSQDPTRLVTGELFF. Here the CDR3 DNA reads TGTGCCAGCAGCCAAGATCCCACTAGATTGGTCACCGGGGAGCTGTTTTTT.

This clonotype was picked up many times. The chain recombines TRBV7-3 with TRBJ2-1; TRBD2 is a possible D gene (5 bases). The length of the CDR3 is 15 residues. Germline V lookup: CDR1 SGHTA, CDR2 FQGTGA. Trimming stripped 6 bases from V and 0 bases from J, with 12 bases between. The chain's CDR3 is CASSSMGSSYNEQFF. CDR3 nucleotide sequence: TGTGCCAGCAGTTCGATGGGGAGCTCCTACAATGAGCAGTTCTTC.

CDR3 amino acids: CASSLSGLAGGYNEQFF. The CDR3 DNA reads TGTGCCAGCAGCTTGTCGGGACTAGCGGGAGGATACAATGAGCAGTTCTTC. The gene calls are TRBV7-2 and TRBJ2-1; 15 bases are shared with TRBD2. V shed 3 bases, J shed 4 bases, and the junction held 4 bases outside the gene matches. Germline V gene data show CDR1 as SGHTA and CDR2 as FQGNSA. The CDR3 has 17 amino acids.

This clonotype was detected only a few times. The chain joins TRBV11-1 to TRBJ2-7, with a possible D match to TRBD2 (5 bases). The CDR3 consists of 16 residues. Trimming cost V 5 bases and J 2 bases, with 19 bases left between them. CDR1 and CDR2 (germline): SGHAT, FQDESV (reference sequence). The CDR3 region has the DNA TGTGCCAGCAGCCCCCTGAGGGCAGCAGTCCCCTACGAGCAGTACTTC. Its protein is CASSPLRAAVPYEQYF. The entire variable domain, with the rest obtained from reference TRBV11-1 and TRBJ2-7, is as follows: EAEVAQSPRYKITEKSQAVAFWCDPISGHATLYWYRQILGQGPELLVQFQDESVVDDSQLPKDRFSAERLKGVDSTLKIQPAELGDSAMYLCASSPLRAAVPYEQYFGPGTRLTVT.

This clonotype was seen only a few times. As DNA, the CDR3 is TGCAGTGCTAGAGCTCTCGGGTACACGGGGACTAGCTCCTACGAGCAGTACTTC. Translated, it gives CSARALGYTGTSSYEQYF. The gene calls are TRBV20-1 and TRBJ2-7; TRBD2 matches 8 bases. There are 18 residues in the CDR3. The V gene's germline CDR1 is DFQATT and CDR2 SNEGSKA (reference sequence). V lost 1 base and J lost 0; bases outside the gene matches: 14.

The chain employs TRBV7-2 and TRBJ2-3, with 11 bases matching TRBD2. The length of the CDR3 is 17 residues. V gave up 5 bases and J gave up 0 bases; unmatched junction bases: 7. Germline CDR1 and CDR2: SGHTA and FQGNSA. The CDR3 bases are TGTGCCAGCAGCCCGGTGACTAGCGGGGCGAGCACAGATACGCAGTATTTT. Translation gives CASSPVTSGASTDTQYF.

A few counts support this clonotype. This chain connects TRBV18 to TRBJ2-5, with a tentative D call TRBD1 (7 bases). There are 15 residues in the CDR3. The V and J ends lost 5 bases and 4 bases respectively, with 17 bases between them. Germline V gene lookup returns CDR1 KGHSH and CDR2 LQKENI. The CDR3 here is CASSSGQAGGETQYF. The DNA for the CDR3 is TGTGCCAGCTCATCCGGACAGGCCGGGGGAGAGACCCAGTACTTC.

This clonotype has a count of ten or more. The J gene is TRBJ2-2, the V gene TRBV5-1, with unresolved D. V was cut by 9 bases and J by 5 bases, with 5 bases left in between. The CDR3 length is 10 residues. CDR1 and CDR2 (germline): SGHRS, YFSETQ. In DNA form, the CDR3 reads TGCGCCATTCCTACCGGGGAGCTGTTTTTT. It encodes CAIPTGELFF.

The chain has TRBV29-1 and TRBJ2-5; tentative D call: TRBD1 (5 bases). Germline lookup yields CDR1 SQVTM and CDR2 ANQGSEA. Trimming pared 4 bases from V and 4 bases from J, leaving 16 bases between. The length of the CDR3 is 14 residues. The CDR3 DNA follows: TGCAGCGTTGCCGCTAGAACAGGTGGAGAGACCCAGTACTTC. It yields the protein CSVAARTGGETQYF.

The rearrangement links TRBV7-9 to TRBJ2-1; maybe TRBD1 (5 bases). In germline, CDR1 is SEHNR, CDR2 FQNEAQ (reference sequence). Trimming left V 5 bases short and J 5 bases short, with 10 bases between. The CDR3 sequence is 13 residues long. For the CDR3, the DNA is TGTGCCAGCAGCCCCAGGGCGAACAATGAGCAGTTCTTC. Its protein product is CASSPRANNEQFF.

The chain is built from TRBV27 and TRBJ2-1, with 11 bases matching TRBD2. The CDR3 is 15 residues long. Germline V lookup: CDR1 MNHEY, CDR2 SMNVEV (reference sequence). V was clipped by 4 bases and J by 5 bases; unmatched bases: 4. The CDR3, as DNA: TGTGCCAGCAGTTACCTTAGCGGGAGGGACAATGAGCAGTTCTTC. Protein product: CASSYLSGRDNEQFF.

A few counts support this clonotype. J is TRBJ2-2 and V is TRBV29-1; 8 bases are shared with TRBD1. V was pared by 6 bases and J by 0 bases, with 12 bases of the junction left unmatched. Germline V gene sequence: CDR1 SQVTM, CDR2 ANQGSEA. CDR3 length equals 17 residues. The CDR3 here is CSVMPQGAGTNTGELFF. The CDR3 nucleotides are TGCAGCGTGATGCCGCAGGGGGCCGGCACGAACACCGGGGAGCTGTTTTTT.

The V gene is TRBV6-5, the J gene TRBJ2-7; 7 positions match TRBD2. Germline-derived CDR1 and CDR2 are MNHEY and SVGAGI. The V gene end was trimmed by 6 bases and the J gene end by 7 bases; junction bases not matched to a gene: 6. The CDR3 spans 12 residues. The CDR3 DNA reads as TGTGCCAGCAGAAAAGGACTAGTAGAGCAGTACTTC. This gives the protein CASRKGLVEQYF.

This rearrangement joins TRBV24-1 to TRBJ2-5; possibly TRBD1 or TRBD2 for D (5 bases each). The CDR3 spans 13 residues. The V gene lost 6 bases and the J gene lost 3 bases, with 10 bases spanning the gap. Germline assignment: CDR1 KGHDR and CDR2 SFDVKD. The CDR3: CATSWGTKETQYF. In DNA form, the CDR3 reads TGTGCCACCAGTTGGGGGACCAAAGAGACCCAGTACTTC.

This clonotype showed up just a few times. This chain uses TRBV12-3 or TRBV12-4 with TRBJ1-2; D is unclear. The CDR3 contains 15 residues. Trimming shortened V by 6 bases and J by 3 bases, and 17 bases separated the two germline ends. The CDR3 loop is CASSPGLSPDYGYTF. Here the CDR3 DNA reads TGTGCCAGCAGCCCGGGGTTAAGCCCGGACTATGGCTACACCTTC.

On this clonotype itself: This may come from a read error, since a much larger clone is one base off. CDR3 bases: TGTGCCAGCAGCCCGACAGGGATATCCTACGAGCAGTACTTC. Its protein product is CASSPTGISYEQYF. The J gene is TRBJ2-7, the V gene TRBV3-1, with 7 bases lining up with TRBD1. Trimming cost V 4 bases and J 1 base; bases outside gene matches: 4. Germline V gene data show CDR1 as LGHDT and CDR2 as YNNKEL (reference sequence). The CDR3 consists of 14 residues.

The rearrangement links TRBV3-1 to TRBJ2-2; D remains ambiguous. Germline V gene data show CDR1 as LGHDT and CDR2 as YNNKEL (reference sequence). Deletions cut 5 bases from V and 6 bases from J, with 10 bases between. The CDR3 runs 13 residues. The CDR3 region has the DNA TGTGCCAGCAGCACGGCTGGCGCCGGGGAGCTGTTTTTT. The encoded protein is CASSTAGAGELFF.

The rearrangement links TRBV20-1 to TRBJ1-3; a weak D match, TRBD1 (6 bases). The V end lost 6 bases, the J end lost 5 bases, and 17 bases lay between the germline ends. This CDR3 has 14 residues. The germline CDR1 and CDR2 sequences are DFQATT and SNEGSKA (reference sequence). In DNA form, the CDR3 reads TGCAGTGCCAAGCAGGCAGGGGTTCGAAACACCATATATTTT. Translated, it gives CSAKQAGVRNTIYF.

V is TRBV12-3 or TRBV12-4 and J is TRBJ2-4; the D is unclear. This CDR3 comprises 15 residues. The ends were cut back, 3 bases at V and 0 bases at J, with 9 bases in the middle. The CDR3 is CASSFGQIAKNIQYF. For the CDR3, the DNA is TGTGCCAGCAGTTTCGGGCAAATAGCCAAAAACATTCAGTACTTC.